What follows are 10 T cell receptor beta chains derived from one specimen sequenced in a study of CD8+CD57+ T cells in acquired aplastic anemia. Patients chosen for sequencing had CD8+CD57+ cells that had expanded, as shown by flow cytometry. Both TCR beta VDJ combination and CDR3 sequence profiling were carried out. Genomic DNA was the template for this profiling. TCRdb reprocessed the reads with MiXCR, giving one entry per CDR3 protein. The sample has roughly 250,000 distinct CDR3 sequences; 47% are singletons. Sequencing was performed on sorted CD4+, CD8+, or CD8+CD57+ T cells (not recorded which) from PBMCs. These receptors originate from a human donor with aplastic anemia.

This clonotype has just one count. In DNA form, the CDR3 reads TGTGCCAGCAGCTTGGTCACCCCAGGGACGACTGGAAACACCATATATTTT. It specifies CASSLVTPGTTGNTIYF. This chain links TRBV7-2 with TRBJ1-3; D might be TRBD1 (5 bases). The CDR3 is 17 amino acids. Germline CDR1 SGHTA, CDR2 FQGNSA. Between the trimmed V and J ends, which lost 3 bases and 2 bases, there was a span of 17 bases.

This chain uses TRBV30 with TRBJ1-3; D might be TRBD1 (6 bases). This CDR3 contains 12 residues. Germline CDR1 and CDR2: GTSNPN and SVGIG (reference sequence). The V end lost 8 bases, the J end lost 8 bases, and 16 bases lay between the germline ends. This CDR3 is CAADRLEDTIYF. The DNA of the CDR3 is TGTGCCGCAGACAGGCTCGAGGACACCATATATTTT.

CDR3 nucleotide sequence: TGTGCCAGCGCGGAGGGTGATAGGTACTATGGCTACACCTTC. Amino acids: CASAEGDRYYGYTF. This rearrangement joins TRBV12-3 or TRBV12-4 to TRBJ1-2; D uncertain. The CDR3 covers 14 residues. The V end lost 8 bases, the J end lost 3 bases, and 16 bases lay between the germline ends.

A word on this clonotype: A much larger clone lies a single base off, so this may be a read error. V and J are TRBV2 and TRBJ2-7; a possible D gene is TRBD2 (5 bases). The length of the CDR3 is 15 residues. CDR1 is SNHLY, CDR2 FYNNEI, per germline. The CDR3 spells CASSETTSLGHEQCF. The CDR3, as DNA: TGTGCCAGCAGTGAGACTACTTCCTTGGGCCACGAGCAGTGCTTC.

The table lists this clonotype with a few counts. The junction shows a germline mismatch at one end, possibly a read error. This chain connects TRBV24-1 to TRBJ2-7; possible D gene TRBD2, 5 bases. Germline loops: CDR1 KGHDR, CDR2 SFDVKD. CDR3 length: 11 residues. The CDR3 spells CATNAAGELYF. CDR3 sequence (DNA): TGTGCCACCAACGCGGCCGGGGAGCTGTACTTC.

This clonotype showed up many times. The chain has TRBV7-6 and TRBJ1-6; 9 bases are a match to TRBD1. V dropped 2 bases and J dropped 8; count of bases not matched to a gene: 10. Germline-derived CDR1 and CDR2 are SGHVS and FNYEAQ. This CDR3 is built from 17 residues. The CDR3 here is CASSLHNRGHVDSPLHF. In DNA form, the CDR3 reads TGTGCCAGCAGCTTACATAACAGGGGGCATGTGGATTCACCCCTCCACTTT.

This clonotype was observed at least ten times. The chain uses TRBV19 and TRBJ2-7; D may match TRBD1 or TRBD2 (5 bases each). The CDR3 consists of 15 residues. V lost 5 bases, J lost 0 bases, and 14 bases lay in between. The germline V gene encodes CDR1 LNHDA and CDR2 SQIVND (reference sequence). The CDR3 nucleotides are TGTGCCAGTAGTTTCCGGGACGAAGACTCCTACGAGCAGTACTTC. Encoded protein: CASSFRDEDSYEQYF.

Details on this clonotype: A much larger clone sits a single nucleotide away, making a read error possible. CDR3 sequence reads: CASGLAERATEAFF. The CDR3 DNA reads as TGTGCTAGTGGTTTGGCCGAACGGGCCACTGAAGCTTTCTTT. V is TRBV12-5 and J is TRBJ1-1, with no clear D. The CDR3 length is 14 residues. The V gene's germline CDR1 is LGHNT and CDR2 FRNRAP. V dropped 1 base and J dropped 4 bases, with 10 bases sitting between them.

In this sample, this clonotype turned up many times. The rearrangement uses TRBV14 and TRBJ1-2; D perhaps matches TRBD1 (5 bases). V was cut by 0 bases and J by 5 bases, with 22 bases left in between. Germline values: CDR1 SGHDN, CDR2 FVKESK. The CDR3 consists of 18 residues. CDR3 protein: CASSQEKFVPRGWYGYTF. The CDR3 nucleotides are TGTGCCAGCAGCCAAGAAAAATTCGTCCCTCGGGGGTGGTATGGCTACACCTTC.

On this clonotype itself: This could be a read error, since a much larger clone is one nucleotide away. The DNA is omitted, as the CDR3 cannot be located on it reliably, and the CDR3 follows TCRdb's listing. The chain has TRBV10-3 and TRBJ1-1; no check of the table's D call, TRBD1, against the DNA was made. From germline, CDR1 is ENHRY and CDR2 SYGVKD. The CDR3 has 14 residues if both end residues are counted. This chain's CDR3 is CASSVFAGGTEALF.